The next 18 T cell receptor beta chains were all read from a single sample in a study of shared clonotypes between healthy human individuals (dated by TCRdb to about 2020). The library was prepared using the immunoSEQ multiplex PCR assay. In its TCRdb copy, this immuneACCESS table keeps in-frame sequences only and misses some clones. Where compared with another copy, unresolved V genes explain less than half of these, and the others have no known cause. The sample data list 550,000 to 650,000 clones, and roughly 96% of these were observed just once. The ten largest account for roughly 0.1% of the sample. CD8 naive samples were CD45RO-negative cells positively selected for CCR7, giving a CD45RA+CCR7+ population that excluded TemRA cells. Sequences were obtained from naive CD8+ T cells sorted from blood. The meaning of the sample's cell subset or site label: CD45RA+CCR7+. Receptor source: a woman in her twenties or thirties in good health.

The chain is built from TRBV5-6 and TRBJ2-4, with D tentatively TRBD2 (5 bases). Germline assignment: CDR1 SGHDT and CDR2 YYEEEE. The CDR3 is 14 residues long. V was pared by 1 base and J by 7 bases, with 12 bases between. CDR3 DNA sequence: TGTGCCAGCAGCTTGAGCGGCAGCCCGAACATTCAGTACTTC. Residues: CASSLSGSPNIQYF.

This chain joins TRBV5-5 and TRBJ2-7; the D gene is possibly TRBD2 (6 bases). V was trimmed by 2 bases and J by 1 base, leaving 13 bases between them. The CDR3 spans 15 residues. Germline assignment: CDR1 SGHKS and CDR2 YYEKEE (reference sequence). The CDR3 DNA is TGTGCCAGCAGCTTCCAGGCCGGGGGATCCTACGAGCAGTACTTC. Amino acids: CASSFQAGGSYEQYF.

The J gene is TRBJ2-2, the V gene TRBV28; D may be TRBD1 (6 bases). This CDR3 comprises 17 residues. V lost 8 bases and J lost 6, with 25 bases in between. From germline, CDR1 is MDHEN and CDR2 SYDVKM. The CDR3 loop reads CASGRSDSPVFSGELFF. The CDR3 DNA follows: TGTGCCAGCGGACGATCGGACAGCCCGGTTTTTTCCGGGGAGCTGTTTTTT.

CDR3 in amino acids: CASSVTSADLLSTDTQYF. CDR3 DNA sequence: TGTGCCAGCAGCGTCACTAGCGCCGACCTCCTCAGCACAGATACGCAGTATTTT. The chain links TRBV9 to TRBJ2-3; 7 bases map to TRBD2. Germline V lookup: CDR1 SGDLS, CDR2 YYNGEE. The V gene end was trimmed by 2 bases and the J gene end by 0 bases; junction bases not matched to a gene: 12. The CDR3 totals 18 residues. Drawing the rest from reference TRBV9 and TRBJ2-3, the complete variable domain is DSGVTQTPKHLITATGQRVTLRCSPRSGDLSVYWYQQSLDQGLQFLIQYYNGEERAKGNILERFSAQQFPDLHSELNLSSLELGDSALYFCASSVTSADLLSTDTQYFGPGTRLTVL.

This chain joins TRBV28 and TRBJ2-3; 7 bases align to TRBD2. Germline CDR1 reads MDHEN; CDR2 reads SYDVKM. Losses at the gene ends were 3 bases for V and 2 bases for J; bases not matched to a gene: 2. The length of the CDR3 is 14 residues. DNA of the CDR3: TGTGCCAGCAGTTTCGGGGACTACACAGATACGCAGTATTTT. It is translated as CASSFGDYTDTQYF.

Of note for this clone: The same CDR3 also results from other DNA sequences found in this sample. V usage is TRBV7-9 and J usage is TRBJ1-1; D is ambiguous. Per germline, CDR1 SEHNR and CDR2 FQNEAQ (reference sequence). The CDR3 totals 12 residues. Between the trimmed V and J ends, which lost 1 base and 3 bases, there was a span of 3 bases. This CDR3 reads CASSLGYTEAFF. The CDR3 coding sequence is TGTGCCAGCAGCTTAGGATACACTGAAGCTTTCTTT.

V is TRBV7-8 and J is TRBJ1-4; tentatively, D is TRBD1 (6 bases). The CDR3 spans 15 residues. Per the germline V gene, CDR1 is SGHVS and CDR2 is FQNEAQ. V dropped 1 base and J dropped 5 bases, with 11 bases sitting between them. The CDR3 is CASSLDPGANEKLFF. The CDR3 DNA follows: TGTGCCAGCAGCTTAGACCCAGGGGCAAATGAAAAACTGTTTTTT.

The chain couples TRBV28 to TRBJ2-7; 9 bases agree with TRBD1. V was clipped by 6 bases and J by 11 bases; unmatched bases: 17. This CDR3 spans 15 amino acids. Germline loops: CDR1 MDHEN, CDR2 SYDVKM. The CDR3 sequence: CASRLTPGTGRIEYF. In DNA, the CDR3 is TGTGCCAGCAGGCTAACGCCCGGGACAGGGCGGATCGAGTACTTC.

The V call is TRBV4-1, the J call TRBJ2-1; TRBD1 matches 7 bases. Germline V gene sequence: CDR1 MGHRA, CDR2 YSYEKL. Trimming removed 4 bases from V and 7 bases from J; junction bases left unmatched: 7. The CDR3 has 14 amino acids. CDR3 bases: TGCGCCAGCAGCCGGGGTAGGGGGCGAAATGAGCAGTTCTTC. The encoded protein is CASSRGRGRNEQFF.

This chain joins TRBV7-9 and TRBJ2-7; D possibly corresponds to TRBD2 (5 bases). V was clipped by 2 bases and J by 6 bases, with 8 bases between them. From germline, CDR1 is SEHNR and CDR2 FQNEAQ (reference sequence). The CDR3 extends over 12 amino acids. The chain's CDR3 is CASSLSGGEQYF. The CDR3, as DNA: TGTGCCAGCAGCTTATCAGGAGGCGAGCAGTACTTC. The full variable domain, rest sourced from reference TRBV7-9 and TRBJ2-7, is DTGVSQNPRHKITKRGQNVTFRCDPISEHNRLYWYRQTLGQGPEFLTYFQNEAQLEKSRLLSDRFSAERPKGSFSTLEIQRTEQGDSAMYLCASSLSGGEQYFGPGTRLTVT.

The gene calls are TRBV28 and TRBJ2-1; D possibly corresponds to TRBD1 (6 bases). V gave up 2 bases and J gave up 4 bases, with 27 bases separating them. The CDR3 has 20 residues. The V gene's germline CDR1 is MDHEN and CDR2 SYDVKM. CDR3 protein: CASSLRGTRGPDKVYNEQFF. The CDR3 coding sequence is TGTGCCAGCAGTTTAAGGGGGACAAGGGGTCCAGATAAGGTTTACAATGAGCAGTTCTTC.

This sequence joins TRBV7-2 and TRBJ2-7; D is ambiguous. The germline V and J ends were trimmed by 1 base and 2 bases, with 12 bases remaining between them. The CDR3 covers 15 residues. Germline V gene lookup returns CDR1 SGHTA and CDR2 FQGNSA. CDR3 sequence reads: CASSLVVVVTYEQYF. CDR3 in DNA: TGTGCCAGCAGCTTAGTGGTGGTGGTGACCTACGAGCAGTACTTC.

The chain couples TRBV7-2 to TRBJ2-1, with D perhaps TRBD2 (6 bases). CDR3 length: 16 amino acids. Trimming shortened V by 3 bases and J by 0 bases, and 12 bases separated the two germline ends. Looked up from germline, CDR1 is SGHTA and CDR2 is FQGNSA. The CDR3 reads CASSLTGLPSYNEQFF. CDR3 sequence (DNA): TGTGCCAGCAGCTTGACTGGACTACCCTCCTACAATGAGCAGTTCTTC. Full variable domain (missing parts from reference TRBV7-2 and TRBJ2-1): GAGVSQSPSNKVTEKGKDVELRCDPISGHTALYWYRQSLGQGLEFLIYFQGNSAPDKSGLPSDRFSAERTGGSVSTLTIQRTQQEDSAVYLCASSLTGLPSYNEQFFGPGTRLTVL.

The genes are TRBV19 and TRBJ1-2; perhaps TRBD1 as D (6 bases). CDR1 and CDR2 from the germline V gene are LNHDA and SQIVND (reference sequence). Trimming took 3 bases from V and 4 from J, leaving 12 bases between them. This CDR3 contains 14 residues. CDR3 nucleotide sequence: TGTGCCAGTAGTATCCCAGGGGTGCGCTATGGCTACACCTTC. Translated, it gives CASSIPGVRYGYTF.

J is TRBJ1-2 and V is TRBV10-3; perhaps TRBD1 as D (5 bases). This CDR3 spans 17 amino acids. The V end was cut by 7 bases, the J end by 6 bases, with 27 bases between. Looked up from germline, CDR1 is ENHRY and CDR2 is SYGVKD. CDR3 sequence: CAITSGADGDPGHGYTF. DNA for the CDR3: TGTGCCATCACCTCCGGGGCCGACGGAGACCCTGGCCATGGCTACACCTTC.

This chain joins TRBV4-1 and TRBJ2-1; TRBD2 matches 14 bases. The CDR3 totals 21 residues. V shed 0 bases, J shed 1 base, and the junction held 11 bases outside the gene matches. Per the germline V gene, CDR1 is MGHRA and CDR2 is YSYEKL. The DNA for the CDR3 is TGCGCCAGCAGCCAAGAAACGGAGGGACTAGCGGGAGTCGGATCCTACAATGAGCAGTTCTTC. Its translation is CASSQETEGLAGVGSYNEQFF.

The genes are TRBV27 and TRBJ2-1, with 7 bases lining up with TRBD1. Germline V gene data show CDR1 as MNHEY and CDR2 as SMNVEV (reference sequence). The CDR3 length is 14 residues. J gave up 7 bases and V 2 bases, and 5 bases lay outside the gene matches. DNA of the CDR3: TGTGCCAGCAGTTTAGATAGGGGGCGAAATGAGCAGTTCTTC. Translating it yields CASSLDRGRNEQFF.

This chain links TRBV28 with TRBJ2-7; 10 bases are shared with TRBD1. The CDR3 loop spans 14 amino acids. Germline CDR1 is MDHEN and CDR2 is SYDVKM. Unmatched junction bases numbered 6, after V lost 6 bases and J lost 4 bases. The CDR3 coding sequence is TGTGCCAGCAGGGGGACAGGGGACCGATACGAGCAGTACTTC. Residues: CASRGTGDRYEQYF.